This T cell receptor beta chain derives from a study of blood T cell repertoires in COVID-19. Overall study context: The United States, Italy and Spain provided the acute and convalescent COVID-19 samples. The cDNA or gDNA used as material had been derived from T cells, B-cell-depleted T cells, or PBMCs.

Germline V gene data show CDR1 as KGHDR and CDR2 as SFDVKD. V was cut by 1 base and J by 7 bases, with 9 bases left in between. CDR3 length: 13 amino acids. Sequenced by immunoSEQ multiplex PCR; TCRdb stores in-frame clones only, minus some. The data contain some 200,000 clones, 60% to 85% of them singletons. The chain couples TRBV24-1 to TRBJ1-2; tentative D call: TRBD1 (6 bases). Specimen: peripheral blood. The sequence was obtained from a woman aged 65 to 85 with acute or convalescent COVID-19. The CDR3 region has the DNA TGTGCCACCAGTGATTTTGGGGGCCTTGGCTACACCTTC. This translates into CATSDFGGLGYTF.